The entry that follows covers one T cell receptor beta chain sequence. Only in-frame clones appear in the TCRdb table, and some are missing; sequencing was by immunoSEQ multiplex PCR. The sample holds around 70,000 clones, 93% seen once. V was shortened by 8 bases and J by 3 bases, with 20 bases between the two germline ends. CDR1 is SNHLY, CDR2 FYNNEI, per germline. The length of the CDR3 is 15 residues. This sample is part of a study of technical replicates of blood from a few donors. The TCR comes from a human donor in good health. Sequences were obtained from T cells isolated from PBMCs. V is TRBV2 and J is TRBJ2-7; D perhaps matches TRBD2 (6 bases). The DNA for the CDR3 is TGTGCCAGCGGGGATCCGGGGGAATCAGGCTACGAGCAGTACTTC. This codes for CASGDPGESGYEQYF.